The sequence of this T cell receptor (beta chain) was determined in a study of shared clonotypes between healthy human individuals. The CDR3 sequence is 14 residues long. Deletions cut 5 bases from V and 1 base from J, with 12 bases between. From germline, CDR1 is LNHDA and CDR2 SQIVND (reference sequence). The naive CD8 population came from CD45RO-negative cells selected for CCR7, without terminally differentiated effector memory CD45RA+ cells. Using immunoSEQ multiplex PCR, the repertoire was profiled, and TCRdb retains in-frame clones only, with some absent. The table lists approximately 2,200,000 clones, approximately 94% of them singletons.

Sequenced: naive CD8+ T cells from PBMCs. This clonotype was obtained from a man aged 18-30 years in good health. Some clones in this sample may be carry-over from other donors' samples. The chain links TRBV19 to TRBJ2-7; tentative D call: TRBD1 (6 bases). The CDR3 here is CASSSWGPSYEQYF. CDR3 coding DNA: TGTGCCAGTAGTTCCTGGGGGCCGTCCTACGAGCAGTACTTC.